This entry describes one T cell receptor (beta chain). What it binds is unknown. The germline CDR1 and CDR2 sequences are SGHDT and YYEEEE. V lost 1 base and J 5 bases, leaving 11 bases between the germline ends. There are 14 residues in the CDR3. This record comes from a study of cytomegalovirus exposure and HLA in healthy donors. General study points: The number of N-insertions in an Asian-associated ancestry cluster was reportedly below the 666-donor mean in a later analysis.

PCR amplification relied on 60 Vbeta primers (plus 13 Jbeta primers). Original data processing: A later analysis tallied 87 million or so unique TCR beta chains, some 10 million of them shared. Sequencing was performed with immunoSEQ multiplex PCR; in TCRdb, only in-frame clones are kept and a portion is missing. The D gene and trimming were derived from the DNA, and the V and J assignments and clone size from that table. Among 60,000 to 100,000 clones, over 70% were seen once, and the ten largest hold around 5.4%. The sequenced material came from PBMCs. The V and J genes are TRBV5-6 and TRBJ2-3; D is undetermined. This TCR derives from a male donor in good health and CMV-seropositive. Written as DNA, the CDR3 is TGTGCCAGCAGCTTGCTGGCAGGCGTAGATACGCAGTATTTT. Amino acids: CASSLLAGVDTQYF.